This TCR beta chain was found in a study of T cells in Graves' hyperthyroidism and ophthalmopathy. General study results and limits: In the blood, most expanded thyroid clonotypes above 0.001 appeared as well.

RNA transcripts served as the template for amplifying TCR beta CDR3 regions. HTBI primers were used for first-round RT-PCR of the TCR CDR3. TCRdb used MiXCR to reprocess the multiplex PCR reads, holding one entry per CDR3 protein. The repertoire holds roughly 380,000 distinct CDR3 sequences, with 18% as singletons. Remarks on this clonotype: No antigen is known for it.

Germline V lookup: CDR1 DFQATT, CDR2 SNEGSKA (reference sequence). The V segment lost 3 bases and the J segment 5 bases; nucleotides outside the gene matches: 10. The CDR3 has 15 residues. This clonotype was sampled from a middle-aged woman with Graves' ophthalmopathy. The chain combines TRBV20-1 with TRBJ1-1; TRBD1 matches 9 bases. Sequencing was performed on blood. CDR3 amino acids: CSASNPGQGGTEAFF. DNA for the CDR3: TGCAGTGCTAGCAACCCGGGACAGGGCGGGACTGAAGCTTTCTTT.